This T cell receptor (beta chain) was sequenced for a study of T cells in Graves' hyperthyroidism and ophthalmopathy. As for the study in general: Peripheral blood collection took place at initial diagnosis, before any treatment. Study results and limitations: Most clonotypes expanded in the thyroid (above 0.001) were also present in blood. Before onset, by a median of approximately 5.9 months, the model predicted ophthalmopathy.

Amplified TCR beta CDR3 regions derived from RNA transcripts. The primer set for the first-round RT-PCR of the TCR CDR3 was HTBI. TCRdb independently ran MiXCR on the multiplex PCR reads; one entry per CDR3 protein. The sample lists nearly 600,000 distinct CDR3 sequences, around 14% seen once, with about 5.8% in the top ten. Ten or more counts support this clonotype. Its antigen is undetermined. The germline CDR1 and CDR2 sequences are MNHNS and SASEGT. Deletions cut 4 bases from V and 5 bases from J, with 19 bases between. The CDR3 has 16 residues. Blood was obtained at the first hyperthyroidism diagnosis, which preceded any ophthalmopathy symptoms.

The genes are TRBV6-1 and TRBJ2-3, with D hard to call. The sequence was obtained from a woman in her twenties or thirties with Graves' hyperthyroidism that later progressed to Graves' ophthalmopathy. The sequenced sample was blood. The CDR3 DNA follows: TGTGCCAGCAGTGCTAGAAAAGATGCTGACCGAGATACGCAGTATTTT. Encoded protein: CASSARKDADRDTQYF.